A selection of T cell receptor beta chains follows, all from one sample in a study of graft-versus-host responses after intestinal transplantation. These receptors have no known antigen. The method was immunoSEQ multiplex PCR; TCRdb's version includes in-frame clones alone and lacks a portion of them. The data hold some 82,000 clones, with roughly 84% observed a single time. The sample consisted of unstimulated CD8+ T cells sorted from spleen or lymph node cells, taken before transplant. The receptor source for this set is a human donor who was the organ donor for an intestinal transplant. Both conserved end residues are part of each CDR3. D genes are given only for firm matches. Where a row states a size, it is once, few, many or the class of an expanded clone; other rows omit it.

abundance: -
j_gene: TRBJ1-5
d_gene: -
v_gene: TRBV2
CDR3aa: CASSGTVSNQPQHF
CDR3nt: TGTGCCAGCAGTGGGACAGTCTCCAATCAGCCCCAGCATTTT

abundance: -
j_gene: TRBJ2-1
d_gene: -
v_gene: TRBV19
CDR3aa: CASSLTGYNEQFF
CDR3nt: TGTGCCAGTAGTTTAACAGGTTACAATGAGCAGTTCTTC

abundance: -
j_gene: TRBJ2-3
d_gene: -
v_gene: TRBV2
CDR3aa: CASIGRITDTQYF
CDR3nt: TGTGCCAGCATAGGCAGGATCACAGATACGCAGTATTTT

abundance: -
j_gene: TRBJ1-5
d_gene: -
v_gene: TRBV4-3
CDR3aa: CASSIRVGQPQHF
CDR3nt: TGCGCCAGCAGCATCAGGGTCGGTCAGCCCCAGCATTTT

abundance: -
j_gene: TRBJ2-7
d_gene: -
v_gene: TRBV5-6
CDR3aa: CASSSTPGFYEQYF
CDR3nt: TGTGCCAGCAGCTCGACTCCAGGTTTCTACGAGCAGTACTTC

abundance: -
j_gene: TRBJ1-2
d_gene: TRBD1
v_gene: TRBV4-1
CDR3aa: CASSPRTGNYGYTF
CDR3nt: TGCGCCAGCAGCCCCCGGACAGGGAACTATGGCTACACCTTC

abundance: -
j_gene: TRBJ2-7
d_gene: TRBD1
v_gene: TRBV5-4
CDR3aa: CASSDRVSYEQYF
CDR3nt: TGTGCCAGCAGCGACAGGGTATCCTACGAGCAGTACTTC

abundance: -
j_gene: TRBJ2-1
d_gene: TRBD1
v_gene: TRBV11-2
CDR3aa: CASSLAKPRQGKQFF
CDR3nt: TGTGCCAGCAGCTTAGCCAAACCACGACAGGGTAAGCAGTTCTTC

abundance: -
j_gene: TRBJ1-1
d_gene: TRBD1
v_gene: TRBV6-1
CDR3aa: CASTQWTGDTEAFF
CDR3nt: TGTGCCAGCACCCAATGGACAGGCGACACTGAAGCTTTCTTC

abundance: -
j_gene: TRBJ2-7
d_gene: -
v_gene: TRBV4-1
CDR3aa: CASSQLASGKSLSYEQYF
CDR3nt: TGCGCCAGCAGCCAGCTTGCGTCGGGCAAATCCCTCTCCTACGAGCAGTACTTC

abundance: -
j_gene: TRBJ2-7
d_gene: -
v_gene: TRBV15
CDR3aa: CATREAPLGSYEQYF
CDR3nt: TGTGCCACCAGGGAAGCTCCTTTGGGCTCCTACGAGCAGTACTTC

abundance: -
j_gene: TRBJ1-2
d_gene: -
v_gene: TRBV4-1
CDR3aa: CASSQEATPIDYTF
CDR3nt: TGCGCCAGCAGCCAAGAGGCGACCCCTATAGACTACACCTTC

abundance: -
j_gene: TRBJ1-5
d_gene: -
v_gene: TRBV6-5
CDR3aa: CASATSRGVNQPQHF
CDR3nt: TGTGCCAGCGCAACCTCCCGGGGGGTCAATCAGCCCCAGCATTTT

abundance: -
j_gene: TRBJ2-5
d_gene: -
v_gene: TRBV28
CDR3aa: CASSLTGWGETQYF
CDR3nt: TGTGCCAGCAGTTTAACTGGCTGGGGGGAGACCCAGTACTTC

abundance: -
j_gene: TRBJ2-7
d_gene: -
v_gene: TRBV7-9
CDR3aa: CASSLPKNGTATYEQYF
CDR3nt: TGTGCCAGCAGCTTACCTAAAAATGGGACGGCAACCTACGAGCAGTACTTC

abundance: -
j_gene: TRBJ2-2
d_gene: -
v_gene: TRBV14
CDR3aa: CASSPRVANTGELFF
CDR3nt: TGTGCCAGCAGCCCCCGGGTTGCGAACACCGGGGAGCTGTTTTTT

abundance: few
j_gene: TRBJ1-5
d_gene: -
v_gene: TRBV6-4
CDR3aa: CASSTSGGGQPQHF
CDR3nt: TGTGCCAGCAGTACCTCGGGGGGAGGTCAGCCCCAGCATTTT

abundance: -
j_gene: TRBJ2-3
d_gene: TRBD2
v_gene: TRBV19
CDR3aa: CASSPTSGSTDTQYF
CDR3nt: TGTGCCAGTAGCCCTACTAGCGGTAGCACAGATACGCAGTATTTT

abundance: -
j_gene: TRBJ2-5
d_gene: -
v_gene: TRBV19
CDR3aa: CASSIGGWATQYF
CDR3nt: TGTGCCAGTAGTATAGGGGGGTGGGCGACCCAGTACTTC

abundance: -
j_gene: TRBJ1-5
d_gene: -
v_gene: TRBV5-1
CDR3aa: CASSLDGNQPQHF
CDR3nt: TGCGCCAGCAGCTTGGACGGTAATCAGCCCCAGCATTTT

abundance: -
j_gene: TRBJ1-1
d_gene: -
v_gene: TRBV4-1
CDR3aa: CASSQVLRVGTEAFF
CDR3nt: TGTGCCAGCAGCCAGGTACTCAGGGTAGGGACTGAAGCTTTCTTT

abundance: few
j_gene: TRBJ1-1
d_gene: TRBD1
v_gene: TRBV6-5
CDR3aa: CASSYSGTGNTEAFF
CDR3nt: TGTGCCAGCAGTTACTCGGGGACAGGGAACACTGAAGCTTTCTTT

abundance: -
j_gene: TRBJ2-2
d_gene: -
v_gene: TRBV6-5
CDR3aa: CATSYKTGGRTGELFF
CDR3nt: TGTGCCACTAGTTACAAGACAGGAGGTCGCACCGGGGAGCTGTTTTTT

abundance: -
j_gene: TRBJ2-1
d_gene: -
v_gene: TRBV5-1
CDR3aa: CASSLVSQAPGPNEQFF
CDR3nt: TGCGCCAGCAGCCTGGTTTCACAGGCCCCGGGTCCTAATGAGCAGTTCTTC

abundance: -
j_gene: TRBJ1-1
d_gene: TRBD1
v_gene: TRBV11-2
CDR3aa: CASSFGTETEAFF
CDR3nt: TGTGCCAGCAGCTTCGGGACAGAGACTGAAGCTTTCTTT

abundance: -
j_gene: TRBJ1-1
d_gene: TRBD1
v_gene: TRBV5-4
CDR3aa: CASSSGAGTGGNNTEAFF
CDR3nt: TGTGCCAGCAGCTCTGGAGCCGGGACAGGGGGCAATAACACTGAAGCTTTCTTT

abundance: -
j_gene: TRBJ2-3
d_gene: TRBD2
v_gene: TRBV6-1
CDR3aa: CASSEASGGPDTQYF
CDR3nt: TGTGCCAGCAGTGAAGCGTCGGGGGGGCCAGATACGCAGTATTTT

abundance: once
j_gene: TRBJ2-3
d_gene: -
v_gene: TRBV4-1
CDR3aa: CASSQDGQLLTDTQYF
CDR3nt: TGCGCCAGCAGCCAAGACGGGCAACTACTCACAGATACGCAGTATTTT

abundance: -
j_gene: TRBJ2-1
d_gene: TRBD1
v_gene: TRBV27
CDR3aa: CASSLTGTGRWEQFF
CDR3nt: TGTGCCAGCAGTCTCACCGGGACAGGGCGGTGGGAGCAGTTCTTC

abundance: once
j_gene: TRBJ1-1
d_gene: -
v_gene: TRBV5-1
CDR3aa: CASSWRGIEAFF
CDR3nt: TGCGCCAGCAGCTGGAGGGGAATTGAAGCTTTCTTT

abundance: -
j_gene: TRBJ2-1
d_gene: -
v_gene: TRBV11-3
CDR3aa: CASSLASYNEQFF
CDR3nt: TGTGCCAGCAGCTTAGCCTCCTACAATGAGCAGTTCTTC

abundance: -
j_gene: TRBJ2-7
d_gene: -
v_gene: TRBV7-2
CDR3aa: CASSKGAQTVYEQYF
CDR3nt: TGTGCCAGCAGCAAAGGCGCACAGACCGTATACGAGCAGTACTTC

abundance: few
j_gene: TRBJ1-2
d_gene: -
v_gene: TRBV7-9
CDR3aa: CASSLVADRPGYYGYTF
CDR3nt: TGTGCCAGCAGCTTGGTTGCGGACAGACCAGGGTACTATGGCTACACCTTC

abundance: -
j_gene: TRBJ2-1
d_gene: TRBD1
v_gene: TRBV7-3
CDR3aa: CASSSGQGLYNEQFF
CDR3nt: TGTGCCAGCAGTTCGGGACAGGGGTTGTACAATGAGCAGTTCTTC

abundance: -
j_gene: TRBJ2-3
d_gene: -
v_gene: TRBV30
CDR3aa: CAWSVVGFRDTQYF
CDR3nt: TGTGCCTGGAGTGTAGTGGGGTTTCGTGATACGCAGTATTTT

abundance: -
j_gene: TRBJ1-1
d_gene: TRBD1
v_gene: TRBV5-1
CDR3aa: CASSNPDRGLTEAFF
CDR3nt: TGCGCCAGCTCAAATCCGGACAGGGGGCTGACTGAAGCTTTCTTT

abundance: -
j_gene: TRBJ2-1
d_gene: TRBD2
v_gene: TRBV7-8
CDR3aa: CASHPRSGGGNEQFF
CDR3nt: TGTGCCAGCCACCCCCGGAGCGGGGGAGGCAATGAGCAGTTCTTC

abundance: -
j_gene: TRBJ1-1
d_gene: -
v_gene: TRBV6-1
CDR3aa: CATSGHLRGTEAFF
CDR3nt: TGTGCCACTTCTGGACACCTCAGGGGCACTGAAGCTTTCTTT

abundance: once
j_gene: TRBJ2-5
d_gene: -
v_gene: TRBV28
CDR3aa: CASTHGGTQYF
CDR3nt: TGTGCCAGCACCCACGGTGGGACCCAGTACTTC

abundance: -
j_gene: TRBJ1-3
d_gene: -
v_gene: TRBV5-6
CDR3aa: CASSLALDYSGNTIYF
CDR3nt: TGTGCCAGCAGCTTGGCGCTGGATTACTCTGGAAACACCATATATTTT

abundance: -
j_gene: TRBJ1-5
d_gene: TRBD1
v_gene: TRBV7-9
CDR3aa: CASSYAIRGAHNQPQHF
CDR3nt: TGTGCCAGCAGCTACGCAATCAGGGGGGCACACAATCAGCCCCAGCATTTT

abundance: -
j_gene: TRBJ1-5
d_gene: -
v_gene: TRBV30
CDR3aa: CAWSTFGGGQPQHF
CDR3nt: TGTGCCTGGAGTACCTTCGGGGGTGGTCAGCCCCAGCATTTT

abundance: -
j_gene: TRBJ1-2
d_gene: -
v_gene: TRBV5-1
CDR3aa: CASSLYSDHYGYTF
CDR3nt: TGCGCCAGCAGCTTGTACAGCGACCACTATGGCTACACCTTC

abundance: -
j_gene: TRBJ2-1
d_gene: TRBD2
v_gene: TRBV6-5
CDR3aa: CASSPSGGGPNEQFF
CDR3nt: TGTGCCAGCAGTCCTAGCGGGGGGGGCCCCAATGAGCAGTTCTTC

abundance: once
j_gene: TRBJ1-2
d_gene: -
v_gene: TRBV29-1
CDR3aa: CSVGELYSNYGYTF
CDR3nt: TGCAGCGTTGGGGAGCTATACAGTAACTATGGCTACACCTTC

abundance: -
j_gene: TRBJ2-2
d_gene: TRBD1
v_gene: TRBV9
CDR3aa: CASSVVDRVAGELFF
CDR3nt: TGTGCCAGCAGCGTAGTAGACAGGGTGGCCGGGGAGCTGTTTTTT

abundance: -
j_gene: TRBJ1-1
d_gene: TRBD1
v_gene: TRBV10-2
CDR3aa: CASSLDREAEAFF
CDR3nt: TGCGCCAGCAGCTTGGACAGGGAGGCTGAAGCTTTCTTT

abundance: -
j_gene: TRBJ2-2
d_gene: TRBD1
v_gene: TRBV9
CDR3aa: CASSVPGQGLLTGELFF
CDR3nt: TGTGCCAGCAGCGTCCCGGGACAGGGCCTTTTGACCGGGGAGCTGTTTTTT

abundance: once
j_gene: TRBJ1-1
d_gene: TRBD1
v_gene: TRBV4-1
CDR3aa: CASSQGTGVTTEAFF
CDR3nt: TGCGCCAGCAGCCAGGGGACAGGGGTGACCACTGAAGCTTTCTTT

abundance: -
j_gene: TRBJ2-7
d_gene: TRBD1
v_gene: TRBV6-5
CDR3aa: CASTKITGAYEQYF
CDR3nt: TGTGCCAGCACCAAAATTACAGGGGCCTACGAGCAGTACTTC

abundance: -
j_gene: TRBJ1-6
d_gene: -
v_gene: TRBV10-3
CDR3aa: CAIRVGRKSPLHF
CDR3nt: TGTGCCATCAGAGTAGGAAGGAAATCACCCCTCCACTTT

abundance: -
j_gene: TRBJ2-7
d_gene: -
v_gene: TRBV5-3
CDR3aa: CARSLGDTYEQYF
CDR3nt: TGTGCCAGAAGCCTAGGGGACACCTACGAGCAGTACTTC

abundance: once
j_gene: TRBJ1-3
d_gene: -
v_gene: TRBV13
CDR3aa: CASSSAGSSGNTIYF
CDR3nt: TGTGCCAGCAGCTCAGCGGGGTCCTCTGGAAACACCATATATTTT

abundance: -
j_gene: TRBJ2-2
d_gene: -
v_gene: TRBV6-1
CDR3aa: CASSEDTANTGELFF
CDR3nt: TGTGCCAGCAGTGAGGACACAGCGAACACCGGGGAGCTGTTTTTT

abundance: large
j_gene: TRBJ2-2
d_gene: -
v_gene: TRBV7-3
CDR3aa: CASSPGDTGELFF
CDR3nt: TGTGCCAGCAGCCCAGGGGATACCGGGGAGCTGTTTTTT

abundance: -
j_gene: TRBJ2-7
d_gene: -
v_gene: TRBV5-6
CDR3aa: CASSFGGSHEQYF
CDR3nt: TGTGCCAGCAGCTTCGGCGGGTCCCACGAGCAGTACTTC